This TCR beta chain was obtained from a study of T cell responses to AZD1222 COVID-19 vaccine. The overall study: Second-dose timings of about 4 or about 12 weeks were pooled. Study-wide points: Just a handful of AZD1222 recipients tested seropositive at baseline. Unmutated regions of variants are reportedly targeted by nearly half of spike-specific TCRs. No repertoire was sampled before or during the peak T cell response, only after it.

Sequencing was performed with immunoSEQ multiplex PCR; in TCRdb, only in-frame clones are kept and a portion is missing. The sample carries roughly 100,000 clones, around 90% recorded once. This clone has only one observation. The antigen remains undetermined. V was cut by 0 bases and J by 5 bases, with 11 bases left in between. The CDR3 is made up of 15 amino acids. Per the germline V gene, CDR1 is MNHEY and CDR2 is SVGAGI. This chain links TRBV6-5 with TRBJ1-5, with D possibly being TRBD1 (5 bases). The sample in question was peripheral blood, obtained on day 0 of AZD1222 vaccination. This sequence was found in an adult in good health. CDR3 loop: CASSYSRVKDQPQHF. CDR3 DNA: TGTGCCAGCAGTTACTCCAGGGTTAAAGATCAGCCCCAGCATTTT.